The sequence of this T cell receptor beta chain was determined in a study of blood T cell repertoires in COVID-19. V was shortened by 5 bases and J by 5 bases, with 16 bases between the two germline ends. The CDR3 totals 13 residues. Germline loops: CDR1 GTSNPN, CDR2 SVGIG (reference sequence). Assay: immunoSEQ multiplex PCR; the TCRdb copy retains only in-frame clones and omits some. Among about 130,000 clones listed, about 90% were seen once. This clonotype originated in a woman in her forties or fifties who had recovered from COVID-19. This rearrangement joins TRBV30 to TRBJ2-7; possible D gene TRBD1, 6 bases. Sequencing used peripheral blood. The CDR3 reads CAWDTGTSNEQYF. The CDR3 DNA follows: TGTGCCTGGGACACCGGGACATCGAACGAGCAGTACTTC. Based on the CDR3 plus reference TRBV30 and TRBJ2-7, the full variable domain is SQTIHQWPATLVQPVGSPLSLECTVEGTSNPNLYWYRQAAGRGLQLLFYSVGIGQISSEVPQNLSASRPQDRQFILSSKKLLLSDSGFYLCAWDTGTSNEQYFGPGTRLTVT.